This T cell receptor beta chain came from a study of T cell responses to AZD1222 COVID-19 vaccine. Findings of the study overall: The donors showed a predominance of white British ancestry and of females, with possible underestimation of clonal diversity. At study baseline, merely several AZD1222 recipients were seropositive.

Germline V lookup: CDR1 MGHDK, CDR2 SYGVNS. This CDR3 is built from 15 residues. The V end lost 6 bases, the J end lost 4 bases, and 16 bases lay between the germline ends. The table came from immunoSEQ multiplex PCR; TCRdb's copy has only in-frame clones and leaves some out. The sample has over 110,000 clones; 90% are singletons. Points on this clone: Its cognate antigen is unknown.

The sample in question was peripheral blood, obtained 28 days after the second AZD1222 dose. This sequence was found in an adult who received the AZD1222 COVID-19 vaccine. This chain connects TRBV25-1 to TRBJ2-1; D is unresolved. In DNA, the CDR3 is TGTGCCAGCAGGCTATCGCGAGGTCCATACAATGAGCAGTTCTTC. It is translated as CASRLSRGPYNEQFF. The full variable domain, in which reference TRBV25-1 and TRBJ2-1 provide the parts outside the CDR3, is EADIYQTPRYLVIGTGKKITLECSQTMGHDKMYWYQQDPGMELHLIHYSYGVNSTEKGDLSSESTVSRIRTEHFPLTLESARPSHTSQYLCASRLSRGPYNEQFFGPGTRLTVL.